What follows are 30 T cell receptor beta chains derived from one specimen sequenced in a study of cytomegalovirus exposure and HLA in healthy donors. Here immunoSEQ multiplex PCR was the method, and the copy in TCRdb shows in-frame clones only, minus some. The data contain fewer than 200,000 clones, roughly nine tenths of them singletons. Material for sequencing was PBMCs. The receptors come from a woman younger than 45 in good health and CMV-seronegative.

The V gene is TRBV7-9, the J gene TRBJ2-3; 10 nucleotides line up with TRBD2. Germline loops: CDR1 SEHNR, CDR2 FQNEAQ (reference sequence). CDR3 size: 16 residues. The V and J ends lost 0 bases and 7 bases, in that order; junction bases with no gene match: 7. The CDR3 here is CASSLATSGGENTQYF. The CDR3 nucleotides read TGTGCCAGCAGCTTAGCAACGAGCGGGGGGGAGAATACGCAGTATTTT.

The CDR3 spells CASSQTSGSYNEQFF. The CDR3 bases are TGCGCCAGCAGCCAAACTAGCGGGAGTTACAATGAGCAGTTCTTC. The chain uses TRBV4-3 and TRBJ2-1, with TRBD2 matching 11 bases. The germline V gene encodes CDR1 LGHNA and CDR2 YSLEER. V lost 2 bases, J lost 4 bases, and 1 base stayed unmatched. The CDR3 has 15 residues.

The chain is built from TRBV30 and TRBJ2-3, with D perhaps given as TRBD1 or TRBD2 (5 bases each). V lost 3 bases to trimming and J lost 2 bases, with 9 bases between them. This CDR3 comprises 13 residues. Germline-derived CDR1 and CDR2 are GTSNPN and SVGIG (reference sequence). For the CDR3, the DNA is TGTGCCTGGAGCCGGGACCACACAGATACGCAGTATTTT. The encoded protein is CAWSRDHTDTQYF. Full variable domain (missing parts from reference TRBV30 and TRBJ2-3): SQTIHQWPATLVQPVGSPLSLECTVEGTSNPNLYWYRQAAGRGLQLLFYSVGIGQISSEVPQNLSASRPQDRQFILSSKKLLLSDSGFYLCAWSRDHTDTQYFGPGTRLTVL.

Here the CDR3 DNA reads TGTGCCAGTAGTCAACAGGGACGCACCGGGGAGCTGTTTTTT. It translates to CASSQQGRTGELFF. The chain is built from TRBV19 and TRBJ2-2, with TRBD1 as a possible D gene (6 bases). The germline CDR1 and CDR2 sequences are LNHDA and SQIVND (reference sequence). The ends were cut back, 5 bases at V and 4 bases at J, with 11 bases in the middle. This CDR3 comprises 14 residues.

A single count supports this clone. V usage is TRBV7-6 and J usage is TRBJ2-3, with D hard to call. This CDR3 region has 12 residues. Trimming pared 1 base from V and 8 bases from J, leaving 7 bases between. Germline V gene sequence: CDR1 SGHVS, CDR2 FNYEAQ. The CDR3 bases are TGTGCCAGCAGCTTAGAACCGGGTACGCAGTATTTT. Residues: CASSLEPGTQYF.

The chain links TRBV9 to TRBJ1-4; unclear D gene. V lost 2 bases and J lost 8, with 16 bases in between. The CDR3 is 15 amino acids. Germline CDR1 SGDLS, CDR2 YYNGEE. CDR3 sequence: CASSVSTQLEEKLFF. Written as DNA, the CDR3 is TGTGCCAGCAGCGTTTCAACCCAACTGGAGGAAAAACTGTTTTTT.

The J gene is TRBJ1-1, the V gene TRBV11-1, with TRBD1 matching over 9 bases. The CDR3 totals 12 residues. Germline assignment: CDR1 SGHAT and CDR2 FQDESV (reference sequence). V dropped 5 bases and J dropped 9; count of bases not matched to a gene: 4. The CDR3 is CASSRDREKAFF. The CDR3 nucleotides are TGTGCCAGCAGCCGGGACAGGGAAAAAGCTTTCTTT.

The V gene is TRBV6-6, the J gene TRBJ2-5, with 10 bases matching TRBD2. J was trimmed by 1 base and V by 6 bases; bases with no gene match: 5. CDR1 is MNHNY, CDR2 SVGAGI, per germline (reference sequence). The CDR3 is 15 amino acids. CDR3 DNA: TGTGCCAGCAGGCTAGCGGGGGCGACCCAAGAGACCCAGTACTTC. Amino acids: CASRLAGATQETQYF.

V and J are TRBV4-1 and TRBJ1-5; D remains ambiguous. Trimming shortened V by 0 bases and J by 3 bases, and 12 bases separated the two germline ends. The CDR3 has 16 amino acids. Germline V CDR1 and CDR2: MGHRA, YSYEKL. The CDR3 reads CASSQDWEAYNQPQHF. CDR3 coding DNA: TGCGCCAGCAGCCAAGATTGGGAGGCCTACAATCAGCCCCAGCATTTT.

The genes are TRBV4-1 and TRBJ1-4; D remains unclear. Germline CDR1 MGHRA, CDR2 YSYEKL. V lost 3 bases to trimming and J lost 2 bases, with 7 bases between them. This CDR3 has 14 residues. CDR3 protein: CASSQDWTNEKLFF. As DNA, the CDR3 is TGCGCCAGCAGCCAGGATTGGACTAATGAAAAACTGTTTTTT.

The gene calls are TRBV2 and TRBJ2-5; 10 bases are shared with TRBD1. This CDR3 comprises 13 residues. The J segment lost 5 bases and the V segment lost 6 bases, leaving 3 bases of the junction unmatched. Per the germline V gene, CDR1 is SNHLY and CDR2 is FYNNEI. The CDR3 DNA follows: TGTGCCAGCAGGACAGGGGGCTGGGAGACCCAGTACTTC. Translation: CASRTGGWETQYF.

The chain is built from TRBV6-5 and TRBJ1-2; D not resolved. V was cut by 11 bases and J by 0 bases, with 19 bases left in between. The CDR3 runs 15 residues. Per germline, CDR1 MNHEY and CDR2 SVGAGI. CDR3 residues: CAASGRGLANYGYTF. CDR3 nucleotides: TGTGCCGCCTCCGGCCGGGGATTAGCTAACTATGGCTACACCTTC.

The V and J genes are TRBV2 and TRBJ2-2; tentative D call: TRBD1 (6 bases). Trimming took 6 bases from V and 2 from J, leaving 10 bases between them. The CDR3 length is 14 residues. Germline CDR1 and CDR2: SNHLY and FYNNEI. The CDR3 here is CASRTGLNTGELFF. CDR3 DNA sequence: TGTGCCAGCAGGACAGGACTTAACACCGGGGAGCTGTTTTTT.

The rearrangement links TRBV11-1 to TRBJ2-7, with unresolved D. Trimming removed 5 bases at V and 1 base at J, with 12 bases between. The CDR3 is made up of 14 amino acids. CDR1 SGHAT and CDR2 FQDESV come from the germline V gene (reference sequence). The CDR3 sequence is CASSPTSVSYEQYF. The CDR3 DNA reads as TGTGCCAGCAGCCCCACTTCAGTGTCCTACGAGCAGTACTTC.

The V call is TRBV7-2, the J call TRBJ1-2; D unresolved. There are 13 residues in the CDR3. Germline values: CDR1 SGHTA, CDR2 FQGNSA. The V end was cut by 5 bases, the J end by 0 bases, with 7 bases between. CDR3 in amino acids: CASSQPSNYGYTF. DNA for the CDR3: TGTGCCAGCAGCCAACCTTCTAACTATGGCTACACCTTC.

V is TRBV5-6 and J is TRBJ2-7; D is possibly TRBD1 or TRBD2 (5 bases each). In germline, CDR1 is SGHDT, CDR2 YYEEEE. Deletions cut 2 bases from V and 0 bases from J, with 9 bases between. There are 14 residues in the CDR3. The CDR3 here is CASSFGTGSYEQYF. Here the CDR3 DNA reads TGTGCCAGCAGCTTTGGGACGGGCTCCTACGAGCAGTACTTC.

The chain joins TRBV19 to TRBJ1-3; D is unclear. Trimming stripped 6 bases from V and 0 bases from J, with 6 bases between. The CDR3 runs to 13 residues. Germline V CDR1 and CDR2: LNHDA, SQIVND (reference sequence). The CDR3: CASRTASGNTIYF. In DNA, the CDR3 is TGTGCCAGTAGAACAGCCTCTGGAAACACCATATATTTT.

This clone turned up a few times. V and J are TRBV5-6 and TRBJ2-4; the D gene is possibly TRBD1 (5 bases). The CDR3 consists of 14 residues. Trimming took off 1 base at V and 11 bases at J, with 16 bases between the two ends. CDR1 and CDR2 (germline): SGHDT, YYEEEE. In DNA, the CDR3 is TGTGCCAGCAGCTTGACAGGTCCAAAACAGGTTCAGTACTTC. Protein sequence: CASSLTGPKQVQYF.

V and J are TRBV18 and TRBJ2-1; 11 nucleotides match TRBD1. This CDR3 spans 16 amino acids. Trimming at V came to 5 bases and at J to 5 bases, leaving 8 bases not matched to a gene. The germline gives CDR1 KGHSH, CDR2 LQKENI. The CDR3 nucleotides are TGTGCCAGCTCAACATCCGGGACAGGGGGGAACAATGAGCAGTTCTTC. Its protein is CASSTSGTGGNNEQFF.

By share, this clone counts as medium-sized. This rearrangement joins TRBV14 to TRBJ2-2, with 7 bases matching TRBD2. The ends lost 1 base at V and 7 bases at J; junction bases unmatched: 6. Germline V gene lookup returns CDR1 SGHDN and CDR2 FVKESK. This CDR3 has 15 amino acids. This CDR3 is CASSQAAGANGELFF. The CDR3 DNA reads as TGTGCCAGCAGCCAAGCGGCGGGAGCCAACGGGGAGCTGTTTTTT. The full variable domain, rest sourced from reference TRBV14 and TRBJ2-2, is EAGVTQFPSHSVIEKGQTVTLRCDPISGHDNLYWYRRVMGKEIKFLLHFVKESKQDESGMPNNRFLAERTGGTYSTLKVQPAELEDSGVYFCASSQAAGANGELFFGEGSRLTVL.

The gene calls are TRBV7-9 and TRBJ2-5; D is possibly TRBD1 (6 bases). Trimming left V 10 bases short and J 5 bases short, with 17 bases between. CDR1 SEHNR and CDR2 FQNEAQ come from the germline V gene (reference sequence). The CDR3 spans 13 residues. The DNA for the CDR3 is TGTGCCACCAATCTAGGGGGAGTGGAGACCCAGTACTTC. Residues: CATNLGGVETQYF.

This clone was seen a single time. V gene TRBV5-6 combines with J gene TRBJ2-1; D unresolved. Germline CDR1 SGHDT, CDR2 YYEEEE. V was shortened by 6 bases and J by 2 bases, with 18 bases between the two germline ends. This CDR3 spans 16 amino acids. The CDR3 loop is CASTYRWGTPYNEQFF. In DNA form, the CDR3 reads TGTGCCAGCACCTATCGTTGGGGAACCCCCTACAATGAGCAGTTCTTC.

The gene calls are TRBV5-1 and TRBJ1-1; no clear D. Trimming removed 4 bases at V and 4 bases at J, with 11 bases between. Germline lookup yields CDR1 SGHRS and CDR2 YFSETQ. The CDR3 runs to 13 residues. CDR3 residues: CASSHLDGTEAFF. For the CDR3, the DNA is TGCGCCAGCAGCCACCTGGATGGCACTGAAGCTTTCTTT.

The chain combines TRBV15 with TRBJ2-3; D unresolved. Germline V lookup: CDR1 LNHNV, CDR2 YYDKDF (reference sequence). V lost 4 bases and J 0 bases, leaving 14 bases between the germline ends. The length of the CDR3 is 16 residues. CDR3 in DNA: TGTGCCACCAGCAACCCTGTGGCAACTAGCACAGATACGCAGTATTTT. Translation gives CATSNPVATSTDTQYF.

The chain has TRBV5-5 and TRBJ2-7; 8 bases line up with TRBD1. The trim removed 4 bases at V and 7 bases at J, leaving 7 bases unmatched. The germline V gene has CDR1 SGHKS and CDR2 YYEKEE (reference sequence). This CDR3 region has 13 residues. The CDR3 spells CASSRDRGWEQYF. The CDR3 nucleotides are TGTGCCAGCAGCAGAGACAGGGGATGGGAGCAGTACTTC. Together with reference TRBV5-5 and TRBJ2-7, the CDR3 gives the full variable domain: DAGVTQSPTHLIKTRGQQVTLRCSPISGHKSVSWYQQVLGQGPQFIFQYYEKEERGRGNFPDRFSARQFPNYSSELNVNALLLGDSALYLCASSRDRGWEQYFGPGTRLTVT.

V gene TRBV9 combines with J gene TRBJ2-3, with a weak D call TRBD2 (5 bases). The germline CDR1 and CDR2 sequences are SGDLS and YYNGEE. V gave up 1 base and J gave up 1 base, with 10 bases separating them. This CDR3 spans 15 amino acids. Here the CDR3 DNA reads TGTGCCAGCAGCGTATCCGGGATAGGCACAGATACGCAGTATTTT. Translating gives CASSVSGIGTDTQYF.

Remarks on this clone: One end of the junction does not line up with germline, which may come from a read error. This chain joins TRBV7-7 and TRBJ1-2; a possible D gene is TRBD1 (6 bases). In germline, CDR1 is SSHAT, CDR2 FNYEAQ (reference sequence). This CDR3 region has 14 residues. CDR3 sequence (DNA): TGTGCTAGCAGCTTAGTAGGGGGGAACTATGGCTACACCTTC. This translates into CASSLVGGNYGYTF.

This clone was recorded once. This rearrangement joins TRBV5-1 to TRBJ2-1; 10 bases agree with TRBD1. Germline trimming cut 4 bases from V and 9 bases from J; bases unmatched to any gene: 7. Germline-derived CDR1 and CDR2 are SGHRS and YFSETQ. The CDR3 has 14 residues. CDR3 loop: CASSRSWDRGEQFF. CDR3 sequence (DNA): TGCGCCAGCAGCCGAAGTTGGGACAGGGGTGAGCAGTTCTTC.

The chain recombines TRBV6-6 with TRBJ1-1, with TRBD1 identical over 8 bases. This CDR3 contains 14 residues. Germline V lookup: CDR1 MNHNY, CDR2 SVGAGI (reference sequence). Trimming at V came to 7 bases and at J to 5 bases, leaving 9 bases not matched to a gene. In DNA, the CDR3 is TGTGCCAGCATTCCAACGGGACAGGTTACTGAAGCTTTCTTT. Translation gives CASIPTGQVTEAFF.

The V and J genes are TRBV28 and TRBJ2-1; D is undetermined. The length of the CDR3 is 14 residues. Germline V gene data show CDR1 as MDHEN and CDR2 as SYDVKM. Trimming pared 4 bases from V and 2 bases from J, leaving 9 bases between. The CDR3 DNA follows: TGTGCCAGCAGTTCCCCGTATACCTACAATGAGCAGTTCTTC. Translation gives CASSSPYTYNEQFF.